These 5 T cell receptor beta chains came from one sample sequenced in a study of early T cells in non-severe SARS-CoV-2 infection. MiXCR, run by TCRdb on the 5' RACE reads, gives a single entry per CDR3 protein. Among some 64,000 distinct CDR3 sequences, approximately 9.2% were seen once, and the ten largest hold 13%. The sequenced sample was whole blood, obtained at baseline. The receptors shown here come from an adult who was a healthcare worker with PCR-confirmed SARS-CoV-2 infection or an uninfected control (not recorded which).

This clonotype was recorded at least ten times. The rearrangement uses TRBV9 and TRBJ2-5; 8 bases agree with TRBD1. V lost 4 bases, J lost 5 bases, and 7 bases stayed unmatched. This CDR3 has 14 residues. Germline V gene data show CDR1 as SGDLS and CDR2 as YYNGEE. CDR3 sequence: CASSRDRGHETQYF. The CDR3 DNA reads as TGTGCCAGCAGCCGTGACAGGGGCCACGAGACCCAGTACTTC.

The chain has TRBV12-5 and TRBJ2-1; D possibly corresponds to TRBD2 (6 bases). The CDR3 spans 18 residues. The V and J ends lost 1 base and 4 bases respectively, with 20 bases between them. CDR1 and CDR2 from the germline V gene are LGHNT and FRNRAP. CDR3 loop: CASGLARGGGKNYNEQFF. The CDR3 DNA sequence: TGTGCTAGTGGTTTGGCCCGGGGAGGCGGGAAGAATTACAATGAGCAGTTCTTC.

This clonotype was counted ten times or more. The gene calls are TRBV20-1 and TRBJ2-1, with TRBD2 matching 11 bases. Germline CDR1 reads DFQATT; CDR2 reads SNEGSKA (reference sequence). The CDR3 is 15 residues long. Trimming took 3 bases from V and 4 from J; bases not matched to a gene: 5. CDR3 nucleotide sequence: TGCAGTGCTAGCCCCGGGACTAGCGGTTACAATGAGCAGTTCTTC. It codes for CSASPGTSGYNEQFF.

This clonotype came up many times. This chain connects TRBV19 to TRBJ1-5, with D perhaps matching TRBD1 (6 bases). Per the germline V gene, CDR1 is LNHDA and CDR2 is SQIVND (reference sequence). Trimming removed 4 bases from V and 0 bases from J, with 10 bases in between. This CDR3 has 15 amino acids. The CDR3 DNA reads TGTGCCAGTAGTACACAGGGCTATAGCAATCAGCCCCAGCATTTT. Translated: CASSTQGYSNQPQHF.

This rearrangement joins TRBV9 to TRBJ2-5, with a possible D match to TRBD1 (7 bases). CDR3 length: 15 amino acids. CDR1 is SGDLS, CDR2 YYNGEE, per germline. Trimming stripped 0 bases from V and 4 bases from J, with 13 bases between. The DNA of the CDR3 is TGTGCCAGCAGCGTAGGAAACAGGGGAGGAGAGACCCAGTACTTC. Residues: CASSVGNRGGETQYF.